One and the same sample provided the 5 T cell receptor beta chains below, sequenced in a study of blood T cell repertoires in COVID-19. The repertoire was sequenced with immunoSEQ multiplex PCR; TCRdb's copy has only in-frame clones and lacks some. The sample consists of 310,000 or so clones, approximately 88% of them appearing once. The sample consisted of peripheral blood. These receptors all stem from a man aged 25-40 years with COVID-19, enrolled during active disease.

This clone was detected only once. The chain uses TRBV3-1 (or the pseudogene TRBV3-2) and TRBJ1-1; the D is unclear. The CDR3 has 13 amino acids. Trimming removed 4 bases from V and 3 bases from J, with 9 bases in between. Germline CDR1 is LGHDT and CDR2 is YNNKEL (reference sequence). For the CDR3, the DNA is TGTGCCAGCAGCCCACACCCCGACACTGAAGCTTTCTTT. This gives the protein CASSPHPDTEAFF.

A remark on this clone: Within the sample, other DNA sequences also encode this same CDR3. The V call is TRBV7-3, the J call TRBJ2-3; 10 bases line up with TRBD2. The CDR3 extends over 15 amino acids. CDR1 is SGHTA, CDR2 FQGTGA, per germline. The junction had 1 base not matched to a gene; V was cut back by 1 base and J by 3 bases. This CDR3 reads CASSLRLAGTDTQYF. The CDR3 coding sequence is TGTGCCAGCAGCTTAAGACTAGCGGGTACAGATACGCAGTATTTT.

The gene calls are TRBV7-2 and TRBJ2-2; 9 bases align to TRBD1. The trim removed 5 bases at V and 7 bases at J, leaving 8 bases unmatched. Germline CDR1 is SGHTA and CDR2 is FQGNSA. The CDR3 is 15 residues long. CDR3 protein: CASSPPGQGYGELFF. CDR3 sequence (DNA): TGTGCCAGCAGCCCACCGGGACAGGGATACGGGGAGCTGTTTTTT.

V and J are TRBV2 and TRBJ1-2; 9 nucleotides line up with TRBD1. From germline, CDR1 is SNHLY and CDR2 FYNNEI. The V segment lost 5 bases and the J segment 2 bases; nucleotides outside the gene matches: 6. The CDR3 spans 15 residues. The CDR3 DNA reads as TGTGCCAGCAGTATAACAGGGGGCGCGAACTATGGCTACACCTTC. It translates to CASSITGGANYGYTF.

V gene TRBV27 combines with J gene TRBJ1-4, with a tentative D call TRBD1 (6 bases). This CDR3 contains 15 residues. V was clipped by 5 bases and J by 3 bases, with 13 bases between them. The germline V gene has CDR1 MNHEY and CDR2 SMNVEV (reference sequence). The CDR3 region has the DNA TGTGCCAGCAGTCCCTGGACAGCCCCTAATGAAAAACTGTTTTTT. Amino acids: CASSPWTAPNEKLFF.